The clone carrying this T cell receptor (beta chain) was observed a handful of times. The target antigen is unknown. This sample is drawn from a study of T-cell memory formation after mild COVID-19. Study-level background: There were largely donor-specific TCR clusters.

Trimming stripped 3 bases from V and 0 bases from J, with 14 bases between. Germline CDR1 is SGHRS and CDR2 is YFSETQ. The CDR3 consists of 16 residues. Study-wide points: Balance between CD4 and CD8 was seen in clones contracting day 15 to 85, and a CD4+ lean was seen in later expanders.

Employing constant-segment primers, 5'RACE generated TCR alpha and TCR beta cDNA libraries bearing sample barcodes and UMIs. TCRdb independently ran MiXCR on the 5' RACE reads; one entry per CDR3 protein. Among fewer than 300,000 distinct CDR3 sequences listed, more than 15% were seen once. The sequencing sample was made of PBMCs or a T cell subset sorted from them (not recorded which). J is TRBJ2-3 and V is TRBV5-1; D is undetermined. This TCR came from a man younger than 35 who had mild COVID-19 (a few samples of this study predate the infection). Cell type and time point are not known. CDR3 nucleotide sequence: TGCGCCAGCAGCTCCCCAGCCCTCGGTAGCACAGATACGCAGTATTTT. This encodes CASSSPALGSTDTQYF.